Presented here are 20 T cell receptor beta chains from one specimen sequenced in a study of shared clonotypes between healthy human individuals. Sequencing was performed with immunoSEQ multiplex PCR; in TCRdb, only in-frame clones are kept and a portion is missing. The sample comprises more than 550,000 clones, 55% to 80% of which are singletons, and approximately 2% rests with the top ten. What was sequenced was memory CD4+ T cells sorted from blood. As for subset: CD45RA-negative fraction. These receptors all stem from a woman aged 25 to 39 in good health.

The chain combines TRBV5-1 with TRBJ1-2; 11 nucleotides match TRBD1. The CDR3 covers 16 residues. CDR1 SGHRS and CDR2 YFSETQ come from the germline V gene. V shed 10 bases, J shed 9 bases, and the junction held 20 bases outside the gene matches. The CDR3 DNA is TGCGCCTCTGCGGGACAGGGGGGCGTAAGAAGGGAGCGCTACACCTTC. Amino acid sequence: CASAGQGGVRRERYTF.

The chain couples TRBV28 to TRBJ1-5, with 10 positions matching TRBD1. The CDR3 has 17 amino acids. Germline-derived CDR1 and CDR2 are MDHEN and SYDVKM. After removal of 1 base from V and 6 bases from J, the junction contained 9 bases not matched to a gene. The CDR3 DNA is TGTGCCAGCAGTTTATCCCCGGGACAGGGGAAATCTCAGCCCCAGCATTTT. Protein sequence: CASSLSPGQGKSQPQHF.

This CDR3 reads CASSLGQGNNEQFF. DNA for the CDR3: TGCGCCAGCAGCTTGGGACAGGGGAACAATGAGCAGTTCTTC. The V gene is TRBV5-1, the J gene TRBJ2-1; 8 bases agree with TRBD1. Germline V lookup: CDR1 SGHRS, CDR2 YFSETQ. This CDR3 spans 14 amino acids. Trimming cost V 0 bases and J 5 bases; bases outside gene matches: 1. Supplemented by reference TRBV5-1 and TRBJ2-1, the full variable domain reads KAGVTQTPRYLIKTRGQQVTLSCSPISGHRSVSWYQQTPGQGLQFLFEYFSETQRNKGNFPGRFSGRQFSNSRSEMNVSTLELGDSALYLCASSLGQGNNEQFFGPGTRLTVL.

CDR3 nucleotide sequence: TGTGCCAGCATTGGGGACAGGGATTTACACACTGAAGCTTTCTTT. It encodes CASIGDRDLHTEAFF. The gene calls are TRBV2 and TRBJ1-1; 9 bases map to TRBD1. Looked up from germline, CDR1 is SNHLY and CDR2 is FYNNEI. J lost 3 bases, V lost 7 bases, and 9 bases had no gene match. The CDR3 has 15 residues. Looking up the rest from reference TRBV2 and TRBJ1-1 gives the full variable domain: EPEVTQTPSHQVTQMGQEVILRCVPISNHLYFYWYRQILGQKVEFLVSFYNNEISEKSEIFDDQFSVERPDGSNFTLKIRSTKLEDSAMYFCASIGDRDLHTEAFFGQGTRLTVV.

This clone was picked up a small number of times. The rearrangement joins TRBV11-2 to TRBJ2-7; the match to TRBD2 covers 9 bases. V trimming: 5 bases; J trimming: 7 bases; junction bases outside the gene matches: 12. The V gene's germline CDR1 is SGHAT and CDR2 FQNNGV. The CDR3 is 15 amino acids. In DNA form, the CDR3 reads TGTGCCAGCAGCCTTAGAATAGCGGGAGTGGAAGAGCAGTACTTC. It translates to CASSLRIAGVEEQYF. The complete variable domain, with remaining parts taken from reference TRBV11-2 and TRBJ2-7, reads EAGVAQSPRYKIIEKRQSVAFWCNPISGHATLYWYQQILGQGPKLLIQFQNNGVVDDSQLPKDRFSAERLKGVDSTLKIQPAKLEDSAVYLCASSLRIAGVEEQYFGPGTRLTVT.

This chain joins TRBV6-6 and TRBJ2-6; a weak D match, TRBD1 (6 bases). Germline-derived CDR1 and CDR2 are MNHNY and SVGAGI (reference sequence). The CDR3 covers 15 residues. Trimming cost V 7 bases and J 2 bases, with 12 bases left between them. The CDR3 sequence: CASIRQVAGANVLTF. CDR3 bases: TGTGCCAGCATTCGACAGGTGGCTGGGGCCAACGTCCTGACTTTC.

CDR3 in amino acids: CASSFGQGVHEQYF. In nucleotides, the CDR3 is TGTGCCAGCAGTTTCGGCCAGGGGGTCCACGAGCAGTACTTC. The chain carries TRBV28 and TRBJ2-7, with TRBD1 identical over 7 bases. The CDR3 covers 14 residues. Germline V gives CDR1 MDHEN, CDR2 SYDVKM. V lost 3 bases, J lost 5 bases, and 7 bases stayed unmatched.

The gene calls are TRBV5-1 and TRBJ2-5; perhaps TRBD2 as D (6 bases). The J call could be wrong; TRBJ2-7 is a better fit for the DNA end. This CDR3 comprises 15 residues. The V gene's germline CDR1 is SGHRS and CDR2 YFSETQ. The CDR3 protein is CASSPALGEAYEQYF. The CDR3 nucleotides read TGCGCCAGCAGCCCGGCCCTGGGGGAGGCCTACGAGCAGTACTTC.

The chain carries TRBV4-1 and TRBJ2-2; D gene unclear. The germline gives CDR1 MGHRA, CDR2 YSYEKL. The CDR3 has 15 residues. Trimming took 0 bases from V and 1 from J, leaving 6 bases between them. CDR3 sequence (DNA): TGCGCCAGCAGCCAAGATCCGAGGAACACCGGGGAGCTGTTTTTT. It translates to CASSQDPRNTGELFF.

V gene TRBV15 combines with J gene TRBJ1-4, with 8 bases fitting TRBD1. Germline CDR1 reads LNHNV; CDR2 reads YYDKDF (reference sequence). The CDR3 sequence is 15 residues long. With V trimmed by 5 bases and J by 7 bases, 9 bases remained unmatched. The DNA of the CDR3 is TGTGCCACCAGCGAAATGACAGGGGCTAGTGAAAAACTGTTTTTT. This sequence encodes CATSEMTGASEKLFF. Full variable domain (missing parts from reference TRBV15 and TRBJ1-4): DAMVIQNPRYQVTQFGKPVTLSCSQTLNHNVMYWYQQKSSQAPKLLFHYYDKDFNNEADTPDNFQSRRPNTSFCFLDIRSPGLGDTAMYLCATSEMTGASEKLFFGSGTQLSVL.

V is TRBV7-2 and J is TRBJ2-5, with D possibly matching TRBD2 (6 bases). The germline CDR1 and CDR2 sequences are SGHTA and FQGNSA. V gave up 8 bases and J gave up 1 base, with 11 bases separating them. This CDR3 comprises 13 residues. This CDR3 is CASGRGSQETQYF. The CDR3 bases are TGTGCCAGCGGCCGGGGGTCCCAAGAGACCCAGTACTTC.

As regards this clone: This sample also contains other DNA sequences that code for the same CDR3. The chain is built from TRBV6-5 and TRBJ2-7, with 12 bases that match TRBD2. Per germline, CDR1 MNHEY and CDR2 SVGAGI. The V and J ends lost 5 bases and 2 bases, in that order; junction bases with no gene match: 1. This CDR3 has 14 residues. The CDR3 nucleotides are TGTGCCAGCAGTCGGACTAGCGGGACCTACGAGCAGTACTTC. This sequence encodes CASSRTSGTYEQYF.

J is TRBJ2-5 and V is TRBV2; no clear D gene. CDR3 length: 14 residues. In germline, CDR1 is SNHLY, CDR2 FYNNEI. The V end lost 7 bases, the J end lost 4 bases, and 16 bases lay between the germline ends. CDR3 sequence reads: CASNGFSWGETQYF. The CDR3 region has the DNA TGTGCCAGCAATGGGTTCTCTTGGGGAGAGACCCAGTACTTC.

The J gene is TRBJ2-5, the V gene TRBV28; 12 bases match TRBD2. V shed 3 bases, J shed 5 bases, and the junction held 10 bases outside the gene matches. CDR1 MDHEN and CDR2 SYDVKM come from the germline V gene. The CDR3 extends over 17 amino acids. This CDR3 is CASSFRLAGVIRETQYF. CDR3 in DNA: TGTGCCAGCAGTTTTAGACTAGCGGGAGTAATACGGGAGACCCAGTACTTC.

There are a few counts of this clone. This chain joins TRBV19 and TRBJ2-3; possible D gene TRBD1, 6 bases. The germline V and J ends were trimmed by 4 bases and 4 bases, with 12 bases remaining between them. This CDR3 is built from 14 residues. The germline gives CDR1 LNHDA, CDR2 SQIVND (reference sequence). The CDR3 DNA sequence: TGTGCCAGTAGTACCACAGGGAGCGCAGATACGCAGTATTTT. Translation: CASSTTGSADTQYF.

The chain combines TRBV2 with TRBJ2-5, with a possible D match to TRBD1 (6 bases). Trimming removed 8 bases from V and 4 bases from J, with 14 bases in between. The germline V gene encodes CDR1 SNHLY and CDR2 FYNNEI. The CDR3 sequence is 13 residues long. In nucleotides, the CDR3 is TGTGCCAGCTTTGGGACACACCTAGAGACCCAGTACTTC. Its protein is CASFGTHLETQYF.

The rearrangement joins TRBV4-1 to TRBJ2-1, with D uncertain. This CDR3 spans 14 amino acids. The V end lost 0 bases, the J end lost 7 bases, and 10 bases lay between the germline ends. CDR1 MGHRA and CDR2 YSYEKL come from the germline V gene. DNA of the CDR3: TGCGCCAGCAGCCAAGATCTCGTGCGGAATGAGCAGTTCTTC. This codes for CASSQDLVRNEQFF.

For this clone: This CDR3 is also generated by other DNA sequences in the sample. The chain carries TRBV5-4 and TRBJ2-5, with unresolved D. With 3 bases removed from V and 4 bases from J, the gap between germline ends came to 10 bases. This CDR3 has 13 amino acids. The germline gives CDR1 SGHNT, CDR2 YYREEE (reference sequence). The CDR3, as DNA: TGTGCCAGCAGCTCCGAGTCGGGAGAGACCCAGTACTTC. Protein product: CASSSESGETQYF.

V usage is TRBV7-6 and J usage is TRBJ1-1, with D possibly TRBD1 on 6 matching bases. This CDR3 is built from 13 residues. Between the trimmed V and J ends, which lost 3 bases and 4 bases, there was a span of 9 bases. The germline CDR1 and CDR2 sequences are SGHVS and FNYEAQ. CDR3 sequence (DNA): TGTGCCAGCAGCTTGGACAGTGGCACTGAAGCTTTCTTT. Protein: CASSLDSGTEAFF.

This chain uses TRBV5-1 with TRBJ1-4; possible D gene TRBD1, 5 bases. CDR1 is SGHRS and CDR2 is YFSETQ in the germline V gene. The ends were cut back, 1 base at V and 1 base at J, with 11 bases in the middle. This CDR3 has 16 residues. The CDR3 DNA reads TGCGCCAGCAGCTTGTCGTCTCAGGGAACTAATGAAAAACTGTTTTTT. Protein: CASSLSSQGTNEKLFF.